This T cell receptor beta chain is drawn from a study of blood T cell repertoires in COVID-19. Assay used: immunoSEQ multiplex PCR; TCRdb lists only in-frame clones, some missing. Of more than 90,000 clones listed, about 81% are singletons. CDR1 and CDR2 from the germline V gene are KGHSH and LQKENI. This CDR3 spans 17 amino acids. Trimming removed 3 bases at V and 4 bases at J, with 22 bases between. The TCR sequence derives from a man aged 65-85 years with acute or convalescent COVID-19. The chain recombines TRBV18 with TRBJ2-7; D is perhaps TRBD1 (6 bases). The sequenced sample consisted of peripheral blood. In DNA form, the CDR3 reads TGTGCCAGCTCACCCGATCGATCTCAGGGGACGGAATACGAGCAGTACTTC. This sequence encodes CASSPDRSQGTEYEQYF.